A single sample is the source of the 2 T cell receptor beta chains below, sequenced in a study of blood T cell repertoires in COVID-19. Profiling relied on immunoSEQ multiplex PCR, and the TCRdb table lists in-frame clones only, not all of them. The sample has 120,000 or so clones, about nine tenths seen once. The sequenced material came from peripheral blood. The receptors were gathered from a man in his fifties or sixties with active COVID-19.

The chain has TRBV19 and TRBJ1-4, with a weak D call TRBD1 (6 bases). CDR3 length: 15 amino acids. Between the trimmed V and J ends, which lost 1 base and 8 bases, there was a span of 14 bases. Germline V gene lookup returns CDR1 LNHDA and CDR2 SQIVND (reference sequence). The CDR3, as DNA: TGTGCCAGTAGTATAGCCACAGGGAGTCGGGAAAAACTGTTTTTT. Protein sequence: CASSIATGSREKLFF.

To note about this clone: Additional DNA sequences in this sample encode the identical CDR3. The chain is built from TRBV2 and TRBJ1-1; no firm D call. Germline CDR1 and CDR2: SNHLY and FYNNEI. Deletions cut 5 bases from V and 5 bases from J, with 6 bases between. The CDR3 runs 11 residues. The CDR3 region is CASSPGTEAFF. The CDR3 DNA reads as TGTGCCAGCAGTCCAGGTACTGAAGCTTTCTTT.